The 21 T cell receptor beta chains in this list originate from one sample, sequenced in a study of blood T cell repertoires in COVID-19. Sequenced by immunoSEQ multiplex PCR; TCRdb stores in-frame clones only, minus some. This sample has around 500,000 clones, with approximately 90% found just once. Specimen: PBMCs or T cells enriched from blood (not recorded which). These receptors originate from a woman in her sixties or seventies who had recovered from COVID-19.

This chain uses TRBV20-1 with TRBJ1-2; D gene ambiguous. This CDR3 spans 11 amino acids. V was clipped by 3 bases and J by 8 bases, with 10 bases between them. Germline CDR1 is DFQATT and CDR2 is SNEGSKA (reference sequence). The chain's CDR3 is CSASGHHGYTF. CDR3 coding DNA: TGCAGTGCTAGTGGGCATCACGGCTACACCTTC.

V and J are TRBV27 and TRBJ1-6; 7 bases fit TRBD1. V shed 3 bases, J shed 5 bases, and the junction held 4 bases outside the gene matches. Germline assignment: CDR1 MNHEY and CDR2 SMNVEV (reference sequence). The CDR3 runs 15 residues. The DNA of the CDR3 is TGTGCCAGCAGTTTTCAAGACAGGGATAATTCACCCCTCCACTTT. Translated: CASSFQDRDNSPLHF.

The rearrangement links TRBV6-6 to TRBJ1-2; 8 bases align to TRBD1. CDR1 is MNHNY, CDR2 SVGAGI, per germline (reference sequence). V was clipped by 5 bases and J by 8 bases; unmatched bases: 13. This CDR3 region has 15 residues. The CDR3 loop is CASSPQGAEMGGYTF. In nucleotides, the CDR3 is TGTGCCAGCAGTCCCCAGGGGGCGGAAATGGGAGGCTACACCTTC.

The rearrangement joins TRBV27 to TRBJ1-2; 8 positions match TRBD1. The V and J ends lost 2 bases and 7 bases, in that order; junction bases with no gene match: 12. This CDR3 has 16 residues. Germline-derived CDR1 and CDR2 are MNHEY and SMNVEV (reference sequence). This CDR3 reads CASSLRVDRGEVGYTF. The CDR3 bases are TGTGCCAGCAGTTTACGGGTAGACAGGGGCGAAGTTGGCTACACCTTC.

This chain uses TRBV11-2 with TRBJ1-1, with 7 bases fitting TRBD1. CDR1 is SGHAT, CDR2 FQNNGV, per germline. V was pared by 0 bases and J by 3 bases, with 16 bases of the junction left unmatched. The length of the CDR3 is 19 residues. CDR3 DNA: TGTGCCAGCAGCTTAGATCGGCGACAGGGAGGCTGGGGGGACACTGAAGCTTTCTTT. Its protein is CASSLDRRQGGWGDTEAFF.

The gene calls are TRBV11-2 and TRBJ1-2; no clear D gene. This CDR3 spans 15 amino acids. V shed 4 bases and J shed 1 base, with 13 bases lying between them. The germline gives CDR1 SGHAT, CDR2 FQNNGV. CDR3 sequence reads: CASSSGGGNNYGYTF. In DNA, the CDR3 is TGTGCCAGCAGCTCAGGTGGAGGGAATAACTATGGCTACACCTTC.

The DNA for the CDR3 is TGTGCCAGCAGCTTGACAGCAAACTCCTACGAGCAGTACTTC. Translated, it gives CASSLTANSYEQYF. The V and J genes are TRBV11-2 and TRBJ2-7; TRBD1 might be the D (5 bases). Germline assignment: CDR1 SGHAT and CDR2 FQNNGV. Trimming took 3 bases from V and 0 from J, leaving 9 bases between them. The CDR3 covers 14 residues.

This rearrangement joins TRBV4-1 to TRBJ2-1, with 12 bases fitting TRBD2. CDR1 is MGHRA and CDR2 is YSYEKL in the germline V gene. Trimming at V came to 3 bases and at J to 6 bases, leaving 3 bases not matched to a gene. This CDR3 comprises 15 residues. For the CDR3, the DNA is TGCGCCAGCAGCCATAAACTAGCGGGGGGCAATGAGCAGTTCTTC. Amino acids: CASSHKLAGGNEQFF.

V usage is TRBV30 and J usage is TRBJ1-2; no clear D gene. In germline, CDR1 is GTSNPN, CDR2 SVGIG (reference sequence). V was trimmed by 3 bases and J by 5 bases, leaving 10 bases between them. This CDR3 is 12 amino acids long. CDR3 DNA: TGTGCCTGGAGACAGATAATTTATGGCTACACCTTC. Translating gives CAWRQIIYGYTF.

V gene TRBV24-1 combines with J gene TRBJ1-4, with 7 bases matching TRBD1. J was trimmed by 8 bases and V by 1 base; bases with no gene match: 12. This CDR3 contains 17 residues. Germline V lookup: CDR1 KGHDR, CDR2 SFDVKD. The CDR3 region has the DNA TGTGCCACCAGTGATTTCTATTCGGAACAGGGGAGGGAAAAACTGTTTTTT. Its protein product is CATSDFYSEQGREKLFF.

The J gene is TRBJ2-7, the V gene TRBV7-2; D perhaps matches TRBD2 (6 bases). Germline CDR1 and CDR2: SGHTA and FQGNSA. The V and J ends lost 0 bases and 1 base respectively, with 7 bases between them. This CDR3 spans 14 amino acids. CDR3 loop: CASSLADYSYEQYF. The CDR3 DNA is TGTGCCAGCAGCTTAGCGGACTATTCCTACGAGCAGTACTTC.

The rearrangement links TRBV5-4 to TRBJ1-2; 8 positions match TRBD1. There are 16 residues in the CDR3. With V trimmed by 0 bases and J by 8 bases, 12 bases remained unmatched. CDR1 is SGHNT and CDR2 is YYREEE in the germline V gene (reference sequence). The DNA for the CDR3 is TGTGCCAGCAGCTTGGCCGGAACAGGGGGAATAAGGGGCTACACCTTC. Translated: CASSLAGTGGIRGYTF.

This chain uses TRBV5-1 with TRBJ2-2, with TRBD1 matching 9 bases. The trim removed 10 bases at V and 3 bases at J, leaving 7 bases unmatched. The CDR3 extends over 14 amino acids. Germline CDR1 reads SGHRS; CDR2 reads YFSETQ. In nucleotides, the CDR3 is TGCGCCTCGACCGGGACAGGGTACACCGGGGAGCTGTTTTTT. This encodes CASTGTGYTGELFF.

J is TRBJ1-1 and V is TRBV5-1, with D unresolved. V lost 9 bases and J 4 bases, leaving 13 bases between the germline ends. The germline gives CDR1 SGHRS, CDR2 YFSETQ. The CDR3 length is 12 residues. CDR3 coding DNA: TGCGCCACCTACAATGAGGGCACTGAAGCTTTCTTT. Translated: CATYNEGTEAFF. The variable domain in full, with the rest retrieved from reference TRBV5-1 and TRBJ1-1, is KAGVTQTPRYLIKTRGQQVTLSCSPISGHRSVSWYQQTPGQGLQFLFEYFSETQRNKGNFPGRFSGRQFSNSRSEMNVSTLELGDSALYLCATYNEGTEAFFGQGTRLTVV.

This CDR3 is CASRRGQDGNEQFF. The DNA for the CDR3 is TGTGCCAGCAGAAGGGGGCAGGACGGGAATGAGCAGTTCTTC. V usage is TRBV2 and J usage is TRBJ2-1; 7 bases are a match to TRBD1. The CDR3 runs to 14 residues. V shed 6 bases and J 7 bases; nucleotides not matched to a gene: 9. Germline CDR1 SNHLY, CDR2 FYNNEI.

The V call is TRBV29-1, the J call TRBJ2-1; TRBD1 aligns across 8 bases. Trimming took 7 bases from V and 12 from J; bases not matched to a gene: 8. The CDR3 is 11 amino acids. Germline V gene sequence: CDR1 SQVTM, CDR2 ANQGSEA. The CDR3, as DNA: TGCAGCGGCCTCAGGGGGCCTGGGCAGTTCTTC. Protein: CSGLRGPGQFF.

This clone was observed a few times. This sequence joins TRBV3-1 (or the pseudogene TRBV3-2) and TRBJ2-7, with D possibly being TRBD1 (5 bases). The V and J ends lost 0 bases and 3 bases respectively, with 12 bases between them. The CDR3 runs 15 residues. CDR1 and CDR2 (germline): LGHDT, YNNKEL (reference sequence). CDR3 residues: CASSQDLGQNYEQYF. In DNA, the CDR3 is TGTGCCAGCAGCCAAGATCTGGGGCAGAACTACGAGCAGTACTTC.

The CDR3 region has the DNA TGTGCCAGCAGCTTAGGCGGTAACTCGGGAAACACCATATATTTT. Its translation is CASSLGGNSGNTIYF. This sequence joins TRBV11-2 and TRBJ1-3, with D uncertain. Trimming took 1 base from V and 4 from J, leaving 11 bases between them. CDR3 length: 15 residues. Germline assignment: CDR1 SGHAT and CDR2 FQNNGV.

A word on this clone: The sample carries other DNA sequences with the same CDR3. This chain connects TRBV5-1 to TRBJ1-1, with 8 bases that match TRBD1. The length of the CDR3 is 14 residues. Germline-derived CDR1 and CDR2 are SGHRS and YFSETQ. The J segment lost 4 bases and the V segment lost 4 bases, leaving 6 bases of the junction unmatched. CDR3 residues: CASSDRGGGTEAFF. In DNA form, the CDR3 reads TGCGCCAGCAGCGACAGGGGAGGCGGCACTGAAGCTTTCTTT.

This chain links TRBV2 with TRBJ2-7; 12 bases align to TRBD1. CDR1 and CDR2 from the germline V gene are SNHLY and FYNNEI. The V gene end was trimmed by 6 bases and the J gene end by 6 bases; junction bases not matched to a gene: 12. The CDR3 is 16 residues long. In DNA, the CDR3 is TGTGCCAGCAGGAAAAACGACCGGGACAGGGGGCGCGAGCAGTACTTC. Translation gives CASRKNDRDRGREQYF.

The chain joins TRBV4-1 to TRBJ2-1, with 8 bases lining up with TRBD1. Germline V gives CDR1 MGHRA, CDR2 YSYEKL. The CDR3 runs 15 residues. V lost 2 bases to trimming and J lost 7 bases; unmatched junction nucleotides: 7. DNA for the CDR3: TGCGCCAGCAGCCAACCCCGACAGGGGCGGAATGAGCAGTTCTTC. Translation: CASSQPRQGRNEQFF.